This T cell receptor beta chain was observed in a study of T cell responses to AZD1222 COVID-19 vaccine (dated by TCRdb to about 2021). Broadly, across the study: TCR sequencing covered approximately 230 trial participants: about 210 given two doses of AZD1222 and approximately 26 given two doses of MenACWY control vaccine. Enrollment into the trials was organized by age into subgroups of 18-55, 56-69 and 70-plus years, and those subgroups contained roughly 150, 30 and 60 TCR-sequenced participants, respectively. Results the study describes overall, beyond this receptor: Vaccine-associated CD4 TCRs spanned the whole spike protein, with dominant responses in regions 160-218 and 743-854. After two AZD1222 doses, spike-specific TCR breadth and depth were significantly higher than at day 0 and than in MenACWY recipients. Participants were mostly white British and included more females than males, and it was suggested by the authors that clonal diversity may have been underestimated. In the small 56-69-year group, the increase in depth fell short of significance, most likely because of low power. Epitopes outside the regions mutated in the B.1.351 and B.1.1.7 variants were reportedly recognized by nearly half of the unique spike-specific TCRs. No day 14 peak-response samples were available, so repertoires were characterized only after the peak T cell response. Conclusions about previously exposed vaccinees were limited because only five to seven AZD1222 recipients were SARS-CoV-2 seropositive at baseline.

The CDR3 regions of human TCRbeta chains were analyzed by immunosequencing. As for how the authors treated the data: Repertoire TCRs were checked for matches against a reference library of SARS-CoV-2-specific TCRs that had been generated using the MIRA antigen-specificity platform. Breadth was defined as the fraction of unique TCRs that were SARS-CoV-2-associated. Depth was defined as the fraction of total T cells that were SARS-CoV-2-associated. Using the MIRA data, each spike-specific TCR was mapped to the spike region that the TCR reacts to and placed in a CD4 or CD8 class. Log10-transformed breadth and depth values were compared by one-way ANOVA with Sidak's multiple comparisons tests. TCRdb retrieved this table from immuneACCESS and kept in-frame rearrangements only. Not all clones are present; in checked studies, unresolved V genes account for under half, and no reason is known for the remainder. The V and J calls and clone size are taken from that table; D and trimming were inferred from the DNA. This sample gives some 200,000 clones in total; roughly 90% of them show up just once. Under 4% of the sample rests with the top ten.

On this clone: It lacks a known antigen. Base-call qualities are not available, and no considerably larger clone is one nucleotide away.

The meaning of the sample's time point label: about 28 days (+/-7) after the second vaccine dose. Because spike-specific TCR depth and breadth did not differ between the two schedules, AZD1222 recipients who got a second dose at roughly 4 weeks were pooled with those who got a second dose at roughly 12 weeks. Vaccinee samples came from UK trials COV001 and COV002, including a single-blind randomized controlled phase 2/3 trial of AZD1222 (ChAdOx1 nCoV-19) in healthy adults. For TCRbeta chain sequencing, PBMC samples from trial participants were taken at day 0 and at day 28 after the second dose. CDR1 and CDR2 are read off the germline V gene as SGHRS and YFSETQ. The CDR3, from cysteine to phenylalanine, totals 13 residues. Just the 39-base CDR3 DNA is kept, in frame starting at base 1. V sheds 4 bases and J sheds 8 bases, leaving 10 bases between their ends.

The source of this sequence is an adult who received the AZD1222 COVID-19 vaccine. The chain is assembled from TRBV5-1 and TRBJ1-6; a confident D gene designation cannot be given. Specimen: peripheral blood, collected 28 days after the second AZD1222 dose. The CDR3 reads as follows: CASSALSDSPLHF. The DNA sequence is given as TGCGCCAGCAGCGCGCTTTCGGATTCACCCCTCCACTTT.